Below, one T cell receptor (beta chain) is given with its context. The antigen is undetermined. This record comes from a study of T cell repertoires in cytomegalovirus infection. Across the whole study: Public TCR beta signatures provided an indication of both CMV infection and a matching HLA type.

CDR3 length: 11 amino acids. V lost 11 bases, J lost 5 bases, and 6 bases stayed unmatched. The germline V gene has CDR1 ENHRY and CDR2 SYGVKD. TCRdb reprocessed the reads with MiXCR, giving one entry per CDR3 protein. The sample carries approximately 700,000 distinct CDR3 sequences, less than 40% recorded once. Study outcomes and limitations: Ex vivo responses were dominated by HLA-C-restricted CMV-specific TCR beta clonotypes.

This clonotype was sampled from a human donor in good health (CMV status not recorded). Some clones in this sample may be carry-over from other donors' samples. The material sequenced was PBMCs. The rearrangement joins TRBV10-3 to TRBJ2-7, with 7 positions matching TRBD1. CDR3 nucleotide sequence: TGTGCCGTACGACAGGGCGACGAGCAGTACTTC. Its translation: CAVRQGDEQYF.